A selection of T cell receptor beta chains follows, all from one sample in a study of T cell repertoires in ileal Crohn's disease. Sequencing used immunoSEQ multiplex PCR; TCRdb keeps in-frame clones, though not all of them. The sample lists tens of thousands of clones, about four fifths seen once, with under 20% in the top ten. Sequences were obtained from ileal tissue. Receptor source: an adult with Crohn's disease. Both conserved end residues are part of each CDR3. A D gene is named only where the DNA matches it firmly. Some rows mark clone size as missing; the rest say once, few, many or name a class of expanded clone.

d_call	v_call	clone_size	j_call	cdr3_aa
.	TRBV6-6	few	TRBJ2-3	CASSKDRFSTDTQYF
.	TRBV30	.	TRBJ1-5	CAWSPQANQPQHF
.	TRBV7-3	few	TRBJ1-1	CASSLRRGVNTEAFF
TRBD2	TRBV4-2	few	TRBJ2-7	CASSRHHASGYEQYF
TRBD1	TRBV2	.	TRBJ1-3	CASRGGQSSGNTIYF
.	TRBV2	once	TRBJ1-5	CASSDDSISNQPQHF
.	TRBV30	.	TRBJ1-1	CAWSPRTYGLTEAFF
.	TRBV9	.	TRBJ1-1	CASSLTGSNTEAFF
TRBD2	TRBV11-2	.	TRBJ2-2	CASSFKAGGTTGELFF
.	TRBV6-6	.	TRBJ2-7	CASSYPGGGASGEQYF
.	TRBV27	once	TRBJ2-6	CASSLAGAGANVLTF
TRBD1	TRBV30	.	TRBJ1-1	CASRQGGGNTEAFF
.	TRBV4-1	few	TRBJ2-3	CASRRGDYSTDTQYF
TRBD2	TRBV19	.	TRBJ2-1	CASSILGTSGRDEQFF
.	TRBV19	.	TRBJ1-1	CASSSVKTEAFF
.	TRBV5-1	.	TRBJ1-1	CASSLDGVNTEAFF
.	TRBV30	.	TRBJ2-7	CAFGRGGSYEQYF
TRBD1	TRBV11-2	.	TRBJ2-4	CASSRGRENIQYF
TRBD1	TRBV5-1	.	TRBJ2-6	CASSWTGAGANVLTF
.	TRBV6-6	few	TRBJ1-2	CASSYIQGHGYTF
.	TRBV29-1	.	TRBJ1-4	CSVLGLGGSNEKLFF
TRBD1	TRBV19	few	TRBJ1-2	CASTWTGPNYGYTF
TRBD2	TRBV7-3	.	TRBJ2-2	CASSLQGGRGQGGELFF
.	TRBV27	.	TRBJ1-4	CASSIGAGDASEKLFF
TRBD2	TRBV29-1	.	TRBJ2-5	CSVGGLAGSPIETQYF
.	TRBV6-1	.	TRBJ1-4	CASKGTADNEKLFF
TRBD2	TRBV29-1	.	TRBJ2-5	CSVVGLAGETQYF
TRBD2	TRBV9	.	TRBJ2-7	CASSVGTSGIHEQYF
.	TRBV7-9	.	TRBJ1-4	CASSLSVGGGEKLFF
.	TRBV25-1	.	TRBJ2-1	CASSEYHDVDNEQFF
TRBD1	TRBV5-1	.	TRBJ2-2	CASSTDRAGELFF
TRBD1	TRBV7-2	.	TRBJ2-7	CASSPYLQGAYEQYF
TRBD1	TRBV7-3	.	TRBJ1-1	CASSPGGSTEAFF
.	TRBV30	.	TRBJ2-7	CAWTSRGGSSYEQYF
.	TRBV4-3	.	TRBJ1-4	CASSQGRGLSATNEKLFF
.	TRBV9	.	TRBJ2-7	CASSAPGVSSEQYF
TRBD1	TRBV7-8	.	TRBJ2-7	CASSLGGTAVGEQYF
.	TRBV7-6	.	TRBJ2-1	CASSPSTVGGEQFF
.	TRBV2	once	TRBJ2-2	CASSRTGELFF
TRBD1	TRBV5-6	.	TRBJ1-5	CASSRDRAPNQPQHF
TRBD2	TRBV4-2	.	TRBJ2-7	CASSQEGLATYEQYF
TRBD1	TRBV6-4	.	TRBJ2-1	CASSVIQGANEQFF
.	TRBV2	.	TRBJ1-1	CASRDPGWNTEAFF
.	TRBV4-1	.	TRBJ2-1	CASSEGAGEQFF
.	TRBV4-2	.	TRBJ2-7	CASSQGVTASYEQYF